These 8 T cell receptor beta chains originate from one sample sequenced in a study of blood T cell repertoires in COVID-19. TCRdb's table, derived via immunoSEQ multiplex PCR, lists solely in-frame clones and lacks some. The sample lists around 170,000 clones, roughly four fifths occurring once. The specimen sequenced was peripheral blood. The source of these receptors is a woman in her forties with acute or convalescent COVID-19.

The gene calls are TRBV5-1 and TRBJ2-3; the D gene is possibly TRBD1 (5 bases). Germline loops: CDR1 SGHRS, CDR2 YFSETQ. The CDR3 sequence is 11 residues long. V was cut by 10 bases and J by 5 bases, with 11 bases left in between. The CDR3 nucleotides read TGCGCCTCAAACCAGGGAGATACGCAGTATTTT. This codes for CASNQGDTQYF.

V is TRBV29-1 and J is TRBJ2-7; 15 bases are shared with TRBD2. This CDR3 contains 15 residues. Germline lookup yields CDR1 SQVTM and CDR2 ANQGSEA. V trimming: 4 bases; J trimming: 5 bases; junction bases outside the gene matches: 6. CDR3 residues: CSVVGLAGGKDEQYF. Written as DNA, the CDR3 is TGCAGCGTTGTAGGACTAGCGGGGGGGAAAGACGAGCAGTACTTC.

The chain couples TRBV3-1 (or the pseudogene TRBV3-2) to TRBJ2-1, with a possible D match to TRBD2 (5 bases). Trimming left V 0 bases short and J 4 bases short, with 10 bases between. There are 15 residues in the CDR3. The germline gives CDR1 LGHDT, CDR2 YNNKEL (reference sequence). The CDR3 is CASSQDRRAYNEQFF. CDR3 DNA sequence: TGTGCCAGCAGCCAAGATCGGCGGGCTTACAATGAGCAGTTCTTC.

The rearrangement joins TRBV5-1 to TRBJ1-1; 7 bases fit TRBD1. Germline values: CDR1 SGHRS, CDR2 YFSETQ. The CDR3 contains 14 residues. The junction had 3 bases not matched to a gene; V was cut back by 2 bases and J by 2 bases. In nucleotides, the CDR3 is TGCGCCAGCAGCTTCGGGACAGTAAACACTGAAGCTTTCTTT. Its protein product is CASSFGTVNTEAFF.

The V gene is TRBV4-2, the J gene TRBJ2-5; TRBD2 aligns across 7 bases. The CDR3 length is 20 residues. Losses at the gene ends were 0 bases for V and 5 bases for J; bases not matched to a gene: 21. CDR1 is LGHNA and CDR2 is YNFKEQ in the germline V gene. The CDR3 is CASSQDYWGASGEGRETQYF. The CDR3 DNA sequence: TGTGCCAGCAGCCAAGATTATTGGGGTGCTAGCGGAGAGGGTCGGGAGACCCAGTACTTC.

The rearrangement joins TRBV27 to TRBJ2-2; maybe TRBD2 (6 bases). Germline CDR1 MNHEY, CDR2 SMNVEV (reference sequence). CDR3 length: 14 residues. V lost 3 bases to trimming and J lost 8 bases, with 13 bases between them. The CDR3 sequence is CASSFRDSWGELFF. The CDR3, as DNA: TGTGCCAGCAGTTTCCGGGACTCGTGGGGGGAGCTGTTTTTT.

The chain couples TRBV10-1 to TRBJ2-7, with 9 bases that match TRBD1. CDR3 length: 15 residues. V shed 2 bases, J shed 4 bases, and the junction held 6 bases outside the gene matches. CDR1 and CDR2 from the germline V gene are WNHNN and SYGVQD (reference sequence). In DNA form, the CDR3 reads TGCGCCAGCAGTGAGCCCGGGACAGGGTTATACGAGCAGTACTTC. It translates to CASSEPGTGLYEQYF.

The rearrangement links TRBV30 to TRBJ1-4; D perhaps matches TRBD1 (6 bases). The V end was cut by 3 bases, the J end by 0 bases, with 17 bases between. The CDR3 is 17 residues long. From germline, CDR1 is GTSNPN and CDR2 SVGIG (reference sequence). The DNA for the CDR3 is TGTGCCTGGAGCCCAGGGGTATTGGGGTCAACTAATGAAAAACTGTTTTTT. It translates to CAWSPGVLGSTNEKLFF. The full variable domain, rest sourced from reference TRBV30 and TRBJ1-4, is SQTIHQWPATLVQPVGSPLSLECTVEGTSNPNLYWYRQAAGRGLQLLFYSVGIGQISSEVPQNLSASRPQDRQFILSSKKLLLSDSGFYLCAWSPGVLGSTNEKLFFGSGTQLSVL.